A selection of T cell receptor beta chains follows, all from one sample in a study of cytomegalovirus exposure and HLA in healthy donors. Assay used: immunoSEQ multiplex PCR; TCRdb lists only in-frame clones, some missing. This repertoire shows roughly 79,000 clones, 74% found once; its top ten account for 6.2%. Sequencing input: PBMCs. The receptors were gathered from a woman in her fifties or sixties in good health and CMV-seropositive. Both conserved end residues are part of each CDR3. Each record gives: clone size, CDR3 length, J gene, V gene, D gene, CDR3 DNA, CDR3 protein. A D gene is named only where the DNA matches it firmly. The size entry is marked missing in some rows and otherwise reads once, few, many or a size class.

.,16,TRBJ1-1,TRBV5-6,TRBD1,TGTGCCAGCAGCTTGAGGACAGGGGGTCGGAACACTGAAGCTTTCTTT,CASSLRTGGRNTEAFF
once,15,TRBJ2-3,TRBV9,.,TGTGCCAGCAGCGTAGGAGGGTCCTCCACAGATACGCAGTATTTT,CASSVGGSSTDTQYF
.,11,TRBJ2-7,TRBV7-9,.,TGTGCCAGCAGCTTACCCGGGGAGCAGTACTTC,CASSLPGEQYF
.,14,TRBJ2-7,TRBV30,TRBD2,TGTGCCTGGAGTTGGGCGGGAGCTCGCTACGAGCAGTACTTC,CAWSWAGARYEQYF
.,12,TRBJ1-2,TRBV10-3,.,TGTGCCAGCTGGCAGAGTGGAGAAGGCTACACCTTC,CASWQSGEGYTF
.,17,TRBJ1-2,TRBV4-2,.,TGTGCCAGCAGCCAAGACTCCCGGGGGGGGGTTAACTATGGCTACACCTTC,CASSQDSRGGVNYGYTF
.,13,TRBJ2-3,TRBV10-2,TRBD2,TGCGCCAGTAGTGAGCGGGAGACAGATACGCAGTATTTT,CASSERETDTQYF
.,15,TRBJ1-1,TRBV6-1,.,TGTGCCAGCAGTGAATTGGGCGCTGGGAACACTGAAGCTTTCTTT,CASSELGAGNTEAFF
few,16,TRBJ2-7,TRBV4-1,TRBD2,TGCGCCAGCAGCCAAGGGAGACTAGCGCCTACCTACGAGCAGTACTTC,CASSQGRLAPTYEQYF
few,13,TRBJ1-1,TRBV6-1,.,TGTGCCAGCAGCTCAGCCTTGACAGGAAGAGCTTTCTTT,CASSSALTGRAFF
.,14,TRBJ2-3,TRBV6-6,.,TGTGCCAGCAAAAGGGACTTCGGGTTAGATACGCAGTATTTT,CASKRDFGLDTQYF
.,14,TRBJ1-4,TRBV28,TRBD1,TGTGCCAGCAGTTACTCAGGGGGAAGTGAAAAACTGTTTTTT,CASSYSGGSEKLFF
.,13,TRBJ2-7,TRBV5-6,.,TGTGCCAGCAGCTCGGGACTGATCTACGAGCAGTACTTC,CASSSGLIYEQYF
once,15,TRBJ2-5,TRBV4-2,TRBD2,TGTGCCAGCAGTTATGGGACTAGCGGGAGAGAGACCCAGTACTTC,CASSYGTSGRETQYF
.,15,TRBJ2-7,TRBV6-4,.,TGTGCCAGCAGTGAAGTCTTAGTGGGAGTTAACGAGCAGTACTTC,CASSEVLVGVNEQYF
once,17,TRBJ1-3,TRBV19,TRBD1,TGTGCCAGTAGTATAGCCGACAGGGCGCGAACTGGAAACACCATATATTTT,CASSIADRARTGNTIYF
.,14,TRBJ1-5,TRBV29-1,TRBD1,TGCAGCGTTGGCGGGACAGGGATTGACCAGCCCCAGCATTTT,CSVGGTGIDQPQHF
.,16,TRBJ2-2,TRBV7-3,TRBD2,TGTGCCAGCAGCTCGGGACTAGCGGGATTGGGCGGGGAGCTGTTTTTT,CASSSGLAGLGGELFF
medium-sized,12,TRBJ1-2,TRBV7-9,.,TGTGCCCTGGCCCGGGATTCCTATGGCTACACCTTC,CALARDSYGYTF
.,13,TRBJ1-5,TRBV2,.,TGTGCCAGCAGTGTGGAGAGCAATCAGCCCCAGCATTTT,CASSVESNQPQHF
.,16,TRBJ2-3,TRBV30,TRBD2,TGTGCCTGGAGTTTCGCCGGGACTAGCAGGGGCGATACGCAGTATTTT,CAWSFAGTSRGDTQYF
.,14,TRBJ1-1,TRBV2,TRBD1,TGTGCCAGCAGTGATTGGACAGGGTCCACTGAAGCTTTCTTT,CASSDWTGSTEAFF
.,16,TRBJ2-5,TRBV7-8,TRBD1,TGTGCCAGCAGCTTATATGGGACAGTATACCAAGAGACCCAGTACTTC,CASSLYGTVYQETQYF
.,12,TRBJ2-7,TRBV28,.,TGTGCCAGCAGTTTGCAGGGCTACGAGCAGTACTTC,CASSLQGYEQYF
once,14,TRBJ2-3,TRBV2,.,TGTGCCAGCAGTGTCCCTAGAGACCCAGATACGCAGTATTTT,CASSVPRDPDTQYF
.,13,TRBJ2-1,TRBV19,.,TGTGCCAGTAGACATACAGCCTACAATGAGCAGTTCTTC,CASRHTAYNEQFF
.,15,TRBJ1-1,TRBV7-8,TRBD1,TGTGCCAGCAGCTTAGTAAGGGACAGGAACACTGAAGCTTTCTTT,CASSLVRDRNTEAFF
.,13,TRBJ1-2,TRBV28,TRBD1,TGTGCCAGCATAAGACAGGGATTCTATGGCTACACCTTC,CASIRQGFYGYTF
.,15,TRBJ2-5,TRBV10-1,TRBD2,TGCGCCAGCAGTGTCCGGAGCGGGAGGGGAGAGACCCAGTACTTC,CASSVRSGRGETQYF
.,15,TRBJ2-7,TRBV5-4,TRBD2,TGTGCCAGCAGCCCAAGACTAGCGGGAGTAAGCGAGCAGTACTTC,CASSPRLAGVSEQYF
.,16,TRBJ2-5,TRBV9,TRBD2,TGTGCCAGCAGCGTAGGACTAGCGGCGGATTGGGAGACCCAGTACTTC,CASSVGLAADWETQYF
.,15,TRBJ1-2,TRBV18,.,TGTGCCAGCTCACCAGAACAGGTGGGGCACGGTGGCTACACCTTC,CASSPEQVGHGGYTF
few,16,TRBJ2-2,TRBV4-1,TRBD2,TGCGCCAGCAGCCCGGGACTAGCGGGACCCACCGGGGAGCTGTTTTTT,CASSPGLAGPTGELFF
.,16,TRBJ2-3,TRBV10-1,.,TGCGCCAGCAGTGAGTCCCCCGAACTAAGCACAGATACGCAGTATTTT,CASSESPELSTDTQYF
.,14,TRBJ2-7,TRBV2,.,TGTGCCAGCAGCATGCCTGGGGGCGACTACGAGCAGTACTTC,CASSMPGGDYEQYF
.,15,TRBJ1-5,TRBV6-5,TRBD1,TGTGCCAGCAGTTACTCCGGGACAGGGCGTCAGCCCCAGCATTTT,CASSYSGTGRQPQHF
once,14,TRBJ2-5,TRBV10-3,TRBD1,TGTGCCATCAGGGCGACAGGGTCAGGAGAGACCCAGTACTTC,CAIRATGSGETQYF
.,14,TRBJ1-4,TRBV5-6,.,TGTGCCAGCAGCTTGAGGGGTTTGGGGGAAAAACTGTTTTTT,CASSLRGLGEKLFF
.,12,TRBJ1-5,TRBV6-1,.,TGTGCCAGCAGCGGAGTCAATCAGCCCCAGCATTTT,CASSGVNQPQHF
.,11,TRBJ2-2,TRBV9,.,TGTGCCAGCAGCGAGACAGGGGAGCTGTTTTTT,CASSETGELFF